These T cell receptor beta chains were read from a single sample in a study of blood T cell repertoires in COVID-19. Profiling relied on immunoSEQ multiplex PCR, and the TCRdb table lists in-frame clones only, not all of them. The repertoire holds about 260,000 clones, with approximately 86% as singletons. Sequenced: peripheral blood. These receptors all stem from a man in his thirties or forties with active or convalescent COVID-19. The CDR3 runs from the conserved cysteine through the conserved F or W. The order of the fields is V gene, D gene, J gene, CDR3 protein, CDR3 DNA. D genes are given only for firm matches.

>TRBV6-5|NA|TRBJ2-7
CASSNRDTSYEQYF
TGTGCCAGCAGCAACCGGGACACCTCCTACGAGCAGTACTTC
>TRBV5-6|NA|TRBJ2-7
CASSLKYYHEQYF
TGTGCCAGCAGCTTGAAGTACTACCACGAGCAGTACTTC
>TRBV5-1|TRBD1|TRBJ2-3
CASSLQGPSDTQYF
TGCGCCAGCAGCTTACAGGGGCCATCAGATACGCAGTATTTT
>TRBV5-1|TRBD2|TRBJ2-3
CASSVLGAGGADTQYF
TGCGCCAGCAGCGTCCTAGGCGCGGGGGGGGCAGATACGCAGTATTTT
>TRBV4-3|NA|TRBJ1-2
CASSQDTAAVYGYTF
TGCGCCAGCAGCCAAGATACCGCTGCGGTCTATGGCTACACCTTC
>TRBV6-2/TRBV6-3|TRBD2|TRBJ2-3
CASSRTSGGGTDTQYF
TGTGCCAGCAGTCGGACTAGCGGGGGGGGGACAGATACGCAGTATTTT
>TRBV7-2|NA|TRBJ1-5
CASSLVGGNSNQPQHF
TGTGCCAGCAGCTTAGTTGGAGGGAACAGCAATCAGCCCCAGCATTTT
>TRBV3-1/TRBV3-2|NA|TRBJ1-2
CASSQENRNGYTF
TGTGCCAGCAGCCAAGAAAACAGGAACGGCTACACCTTC
>TRBV12-3/TRBV12-4|NA|TRBJ2-5
CASSSRGRETQYF
TGTGCCAGCAGTTCACGGGGGAGGGAGACCCAGTACTTC
>TRBV27|TRBD1|TRBJ1-3
CASRPKGTAHSGNTIYF
TGTGCCAGCAGACCCAAGGGGACAGCTCACTCTGGAAACACCATATATTTT
>TRBV12-3/TRBV12-4|NA|TRBJ1-1
CASSLGAEAFF
TGTGCCAGCAGTTTAGGGGCAGAAGCTTTCTTT
>TRBV7-2|NA|TRBJ2-5
CASSLDNVETQYF
TGTGCCAGCAGCTTAGACAACGTGGAGACCCAGTACTTC
>TRBV5-6|NA|TRBJ1-5
CASSLGVAQPQHF
TGTGCCAGCAGCTTGGGTGTTGCGCAGCCCCAGCATTTT